This T cell receptor (beta chain) was recovered during a study of siplizumab effects on memory and regulatory T cells. Assay used: immunoSEQ multiplex PCR; TCRdb lists only in-frame clones, some missing. The sample includes over 50,000 clones, less than 90% seen only once; the top ten take 3.5% to 4.5%. The CDR3 is made up of 14 amino acids. Trimming removed 0 bases at V and 9 bases at J, with 12 bases between. CDR1 and CDR2 from the germline V gene are LNHDA and SQIVND (reference sequence). The specimen was memory CD4+ T cells sorted from blood. The rearrangement uses TRBV19 and TRBJ1-5; unclear D gene. This TCR was sampled from a human donor in good health. The CDR3 sequence: CASSIDPIRPPQHF. Written as DNA, the CDR3 is TGTGCCAGTAGTATAGATCCCATCCGACCGCCCCAGCATTTT.